The entry below gives a single T cell receptor (beta chain) sequence along with its context. Its specificity is unknown. This record belongs to a study of cytomegalovirus exposure and HLA in healthy donors. Study-wide results and caveats: There were some V segments, including TRBV6-2 and TRBV6-3, excluded as indistinguishable. Reports indicated that the classifier achieved high specificity and sensitivity in diagnosing cytomegalovirus status. The authors listed roughly 150 TCR beta chains as cytomegalovirus-associated. In a later analysis, donors in an Asian-associated ancestry cluster reportedly had fewer N-insertions in productive TCRs than the cohort mean.

CDR1 and CDR2 (germline): LNHNV, YYDKDF (reference sequence). With V trimmed by 0 bases and J by 0 bases, 1 base remained unmatched. The CDR3 runs 15 residues. The PCR had 60 Vbeta and 13 Jbeta primers. The table came from immunoSEQ multiplex PCR; TCRdb's copy has only in-frame clones and leaves some out. Seen here are approximately 240,000 clones, roughly 87% observed once, and the top ten hold around 5.7%. Sequenced material: PBMCs. The chain links TRBV15 to TRBJ2-7, with TRBD1 identical over 8 bases. This TCR came from a woman aged 40 to 50 in good health and CMV-seropositive. The CDR3 spells CATSRETGGSYEQYF. CDR3 DNA: TGTGCCACCAGCAGAGAAACAGGGGGCTCCTACGAGCAGTACTTC.